Listed below are T cell receptor beta chains from one sample, sequenced in a study of blood T cell repertoires in COVID-19. Only in-frame clones appear in the TCRdb table, and some are missing; sequencing was by immunoSEQ multiplex PCR. The sample lists about 54,000 clones, about four fifths occurring once. Sequences were obtained from peripheral blood. The source of these receptors is a woman aged 60-75 years with acute or convalescent COVID-19. The CDR3 runs from the conserved cysteine through the conserved F or W. The D gene is left open where the match is weak. Size values are once, few and many counts, or a class for expanded clones, and some rows have none.

cdr3_aa cdr3_nt v_call clone_size j_call d_call
CASSFALAGGYETQYF TGCGCCAGCAGCTTTGCGTTGGCAGGGGGATATGAGACCCAGTACTTC TRBV5-1 - TRBJ2-5 TRBD1
CASSLKEVNSPLHF TGTGCCAGCAGCCTGAAAGAGGTTAATTCACCCCTCCACTTT TRBV5-6 - TRBJ1-6 -
CASSPRTGGEGTEAFF TGTGCCAGCAGCCCTCGGACAGGGGGCGAGGGCACTGAAGCTTTCTTT TRBV7-8 - TRBJ1-1 TRBD1
CASSLGERHAFF TGTGCCAGCAGCTTGGGTGAGAGACATGCTTTCTTT TRBV5-6 - TRBJ1-1 -
CASSSPGTGGVNNYGYTF TGTGCCAGCAGTTCGCCCGGGACAGGGGGCGTTAATAACTATGGCTACACCTTC TRBV28 few TRBJ1-2 TRBD1
CASSEGRGRGNEKLFF TGTGCCAGCAGTGAGGGGAGGGGTCGGGGTAATGAAAAACTGTTTTTT TRBV6-1 - TRBJ1-4 -
CASSLPTGGFSYEQYF TGCGCCAGCAGCTTGCCCACAGGGGGTTTCTCCTACGAGCAGTACTTC TRBV5-1 - TRBJ2-7 TRBD1
CASSLSQASSETQYF TGCGCCAGCAGCTTGAGCCAGGCGAGTTCAGAGACCCAGTACTTC TRBV5-1 - TRBJ2-5 -
CSVRGNTEAFF TGCAGCGTCCGGGGGAACACTGAAGCTTTCTTT TRBV29-1 - TRBJ1-1 -
CATSRDGTGGSPLHF TGTGCCACCAGCAGGGACGGGACAGGGGGTTCACCCCTCCACTTT TRBV15 - TRBJ1-6 TRBD1
CASSPAGGGTDTQYF TGTGCCAGCAGCCCAGCGGGGGGCGGCACAGATACGCAGTATTTT TRBV5-4 - TRBJ2-3 TRBD2
CASSLGQGGNQPQHF TGTGCCAGCAGCTTAGGACAGGGAGGCAATCAGCCCCAGCATTTT TRBV11-2 - TRBJ1-5 TRBD1
CASKIEGANTGELFF TGTGCCAGCAAGATAGAGGGAGCGAACACCGGGGAGCTGTTTTTT TRBV2 - TRBJ2-2 -
CASSLEGALGGYTF TGTGCCAGCAGTTTAGAAGGGGCTCTTGGAGGCTACACCTTC TRBV27 few TRBJ1-2 -
CASSLVQSGGNEQFF TGTGCCAGCAGCTTAGTTCAATCGGGGGGCAATGAGCAGTTCTTC TRBV7-6 once TRBJ2-1 TRBD2
CASSYSDRGEDGYTF TGTGCCAGCAGTTACTCGGACAGGGGAGAGGATGGCTACACCTTC TRBV6-5 - TRBJ1-2 TRBD1
CASSSGQNTEAFF TGTGCCAGCAGCTCGGGACAGAACACTGAAGCTTTCTTT TRBV5-4 - TRBJ1-1 -
CASSPTSDTQYF TGTGCCAGCTCACCCACTAGTGATACGCAGTATTTT TRBV18 - TRBJ2-3 -
CASSEYLETSGTDTQYF TGTGCCAGCAGTGAATACCTGGAGACTAGCGGCACAGATACGCAGTATTTT TRBV2 - TRBJ2-3 TRBD2
CASSLDGGGNEKLFF TGTGCCAGCAGCTTGGACGGGGGGGGGAATGAAAAACTGTTTTTT TRBV5-4 - TRBJ1-4 -
CASTSGRQGNEKLFF - TRBV19 - TRBJ1-4 -
CASSRGQVDQPQHF TGTGCCAGCAGCCGGGGACAGGTAGATCAGCCCCAGCATTTT TRBV7-6 - TRBJ1-5 TRBD1
CASSPQAGDSYEQYF TGTGCCAGCTCACCACAGGCAGGCGACTCCTACGAGCAGTACTTC TRBV18 - TRBJ2-7 -
CASSRDRSEAFF TGTGCCAGCAGTAGAGACAGATCTGAAGCTTTCTTT TRBV6-5 few TRBJ1-1 -
CASSRVVQETQYF TGTGCCAGCAGCCGGGTGGTCCAAGAGACCCAGTACTTC TRBV13 - TRBJ2-5 -
CASGSGRVGENNEQFF TGTGCCAGCGGGAGCGGGAGGGTTGGGGAAAACAATGAGCAGTTCTTC TRBV5-8 - TRBJ2-1 TRBD2
CASSLGPGEQFF TGTGCCAGCAGTTTAGGGCCAGGGGAGCAGTTCTTC TRBV12-3/TRBV12-4 - TRBJ2-1 -
CASRRDKDSNQPQHF TGCGCCAGCAGGAGGGATAAGGATAGCAATCAGCCCCAGCATTTT TRBV4-1 - TRBJ1-5 -
CASTLGLNTEAFF TGTGCCAGCACCCTGGGGCTGAACACTGAAGCTTTCTTT TRBV12-3/TRBV12-4 - TRBJ1-1 -
CASSARRTPYNEQFF TGTGCCAGCAGCGCTCGTAGGACACCCTACAATGAGCAGTTCTTC TRBV9 - TRBJ2-1 -
CASSIGQGGFSGANVLTF TGTGCCAGCAGCATCGGACAGGGGGGCTTCTCTGGGGCCAACGTCCTGACTTTC TRBV7-6 - TRBJ2-6 TRBD1
CASSEARGWANEAFF TGTGCCAGCAGTGAAGCCAGGGGGTGGGCCAATGAAGCTTTCTTT TRBV6-1 - TRBJ1-1 TRBD1
CASGAALANYGYTF TGTGCCAGCGGGGCGGCTTTAGCTAACTATGGCTACACCTTC TRBV28 - TRBJ1-2 -
CASSNFQGNNEQFF TGCGCCAGCAGTAATTTCCAGGGGAACAATGAGCAGTTCTTC TRBV5-1 few TRBJ2-1 -
CASSSLHYELETQYF TGTGCCAGCAGCTCCCTACACTACGAATTAGAGACCCAGTACTTC TRBV11-2 - TRBJ2-5 -
CASSLTSGGTTQETQYF TGCGCCAGCAGCTTGACTAGCGGGGGGACAACCCAAGAGACCCAGTACTTC TRBV5-1 - TRBJ2-5 TRBD2
CAGRGGGSNEQFF TGTGCCGGCAGGGGCGGGGGGAGTAATGAGCAGTTCTTC TRBV10-3 - TRBJ2-1 TRBD2
CATSDTPERGRDGQYF TGTGCCACCAGTGACACACCGGAGCGAGGCCGAGATGGGCAGTATTTT TRBV24-1 - TRBJ2-3 -
CASRLAGETYNEQFF TGTGCCAGCAGATTAGCGGGAGAGACCTACAATGAGCAGTTCTTC TRBV13 - TRBJ2-1 TRBD2
CASSTSGSSYNEQFF TGCGCCAGCAGTACCAGCGGGAGCTCCTACAATGAGCAGTTCTTC TRBV10-2 - TRBJ2-1 TRBD2
CAISQNPGPHGYTF TGTGCCATCAGCCAAAATCCAGGGCCCCATGGCTACACCTTC TRBV10-3 few TRBJ1-2 -
CASSPGQTNQPQHF TGTGCCAGCTCACCCGGTCAAACCAATCAGCCCCAGCATTTT TRBV18 - TRBJ1-5 -
CASSWDTGSANYGYTF TGTGCCAGCAGCTGGGACACAGGGAGCGCTAACTATGGCTACACCTTC TRBV5-8 - TRBJ1-2 -
CASSLTDFEETQYF TGTGCCAGCAGCTTGACGGACTTCGAAGAGACCCAGTACTTC TRBV7-9 - TRBJ2-5 -
CASSYIRGRADTGELFF TGTGCCAGCAGTTACATTCGCGGGAGGGCCGACACCGGGGAGCTGTTTTTT TRBV6-2/TRBV6-3 - TRBJ2-2 TRBD2
CASSPGLAGVSGELFF TGTGCCAGCAGTCCTGGACTAGCGGGGGTGAGCGGGGAGCTGTTTTTT TRBV3-1/TRBV3-2 - TRBJ2-2 TRBD2
CASSLEEAQPQHF TGTGCCAGCAGCTTAGAAGAGGCTCAGCCCCAGCATTTT TRBV7-9 once TRBJ1-5 -
CASSDSYEQYF TGTGCCAGCAGCGACTCATACGAGCAGTACTTC TRBV12-3/TRBV12-4 - TRBJ2-7 -
CASSLETSVYEQYF TGCGCCAGCAGCTTGGAGACTAGCGTCTACGAGCAGTACTTC TRBV5-1 - TRBJ2-7 TRBD2
CASSAGTGGNQPQHF TGTGCCAGCAGCGCAGGGACAGGGGGGAATCAGCCCCAGCATTTT TRBV9 - TRBJ1-5 TRBD1
CASSPGGRGRTDTQYF TGTGCCAGCAGCCCGGGCGGGAGAGGGCGGACAGATACGCAGTATTTT TRBV3-1/TRBV3-2 - TRBJ2-3 TRBD2
CASSLGGLAVTYEQYF TGTGCCAGCAGCTTAGGCGGACTAGCGGTAACCTACGAGCAGTACTTC TRBV13 - TRBJ2-7 TRBD2
CASSQYTPGGGNSPLHF TGCGCCAGCAGTCAATACACCCCTGGAGGGGGCAATTCACCCCTCCACTTT TRBV23-1 - TRBJ1-6 TRBD1